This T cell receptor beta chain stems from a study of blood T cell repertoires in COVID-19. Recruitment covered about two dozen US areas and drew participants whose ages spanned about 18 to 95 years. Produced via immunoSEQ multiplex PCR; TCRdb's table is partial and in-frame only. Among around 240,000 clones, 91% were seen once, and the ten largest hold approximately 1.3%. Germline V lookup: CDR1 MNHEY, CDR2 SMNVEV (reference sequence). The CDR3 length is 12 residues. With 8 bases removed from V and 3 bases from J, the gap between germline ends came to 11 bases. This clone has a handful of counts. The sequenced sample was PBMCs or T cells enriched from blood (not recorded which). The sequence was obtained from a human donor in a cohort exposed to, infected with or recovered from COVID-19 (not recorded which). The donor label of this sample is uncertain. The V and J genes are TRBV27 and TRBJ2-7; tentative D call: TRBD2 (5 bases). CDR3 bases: TGTGCCAGCGGGGAGTCTAACTACGAGCAGTACTTC. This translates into CASGESNYEQYF.